What follows are 25 T cell receptor beta chains derived from one specimen sequenced in a study of beta chain features in type 1 diabetes. Reverse transcription of all isolated RNA meant that expressed TCRB transcripts were sequenced. Using immunoSEQ multiplex PCR, the repertoire was profiled, and TCRdb retains in-frame clones only, with some absent. Among about 140,000 clones listed, 6.9% were seen once. What was sequenced was central memory CD4+ T cells from blood. The receptors originated from a woman in her twenties or thirties in good health.

This chain uses TRBV11-2 with TRBJ2-1; D remains ambiguous. Germline V CDR1 and CDR2: SGHAT, FQNNGV. Trimming took 5 bases from V and 2 from J, leaving 7 bases between them. CDR3 length: 13 residues. The CDR3 DNA reads as TGTGCCAGCAGCGAAGACACCTACAATGAGCAGTTCTTC. Its translation is CASSEDTYNEQFF. Looking up the rest from reference TRBV11-2 and TRBJ2-1 gives the full variable domain: EAGVAQSPRYKIIEKRQSVAFWCNPISGHATLYWYQQILGQGPKLLIQFQNNGVVDDSQLPKDRFSAERLKGVDSTLKIQPAKLEDSAVYLCASSEDTYNEQFFGPGTRLTVL.

V gene TRBV18 combines with J gene TRBJ2-7, with D perhaps TRBD1 (5 bases). With 2 bases removed from V and 3 bases from J, the gap between germline ends came to 14 bases. The CDR3 extends over 15 amino acids. The germline V gene encodes CDR1 KGHSH and CDR2 LQKENI. The CDR3 region has the DNA TGTGCCAGCTCACCAACGCAGGGTGAGAACTACGAGCAGTACTTC. It encodes CASSPTQGENYEQYF.

This chain's CDR3 is CASSLARGTGIYTDTQYF. The CDR3 DNA reads TGTGCCAGCAGCTTAGCGCGTGGGACAGGGATCTACACAGATACGCAGTATTTT. The V call is TRBV7-9, the J call TRBJ2-3; TRBD1 aligns across 9 bases. The V gene's germline CDR1 is SEHNR and CDR2 FQNEAQ (reference sequence). V lost 0 bases, J lost 2 bases, and 9 bases stayed unmatched. The CDR3 has 18 amino acids.

CDR3 nucleotide sequence: TGTGCCAGCAGCTTAAGCGGGGAGTGGTATTTT. Translated: CASSLSGEWYF. The rearrangement links TRBV7-9 to TRBJ2-3, with 7 bases that match TRBD2. The length of the CDR3 is 11 residues. Unmatched junction bases numbered 4, after V lost 2 bases and J lost 14 bases. Germline assignment: CDR1 SEHNR and CDR2 FQNEAQ (reference sequence).

This clone was observed a few times. The chain has TRBV21-1 and TRBJ1-2; the table assigns TRBD1, which was not confirmed against the DNA. TRBV21-1 is shown as a pseudogene. The CDR3 covers 15 residues. The CDR3 sequence: CASSPVGDPNYGYTF. In DNA, the CDR3 is TGTGCCAGCAGCCCCGTGGGCGACCCTAACTATGGCTACACCTTC.

This clone was found many times. The chain recombines TRBV29-1 with TRBJ2-5; perhaps TRBD2 as D (6 bases). The CDR3 consists of 12 residues. Germline V gene lookup returns CDR1 SQVTM and CDR2 ANQGSEA. V was pared by 7 bases and J by 9 bases, with 18 bases between. The CDR3 loop reads CSGGAPSEAQYF. CDR3 sequence (DNA): TGCAGCGGCGGGGCGCCTAGTGAGGCCCAGTACTTC.

The V and J genes are TRBV7-3 and TRBJ2-1, with TRBD2 matching 9 bases. Germline V lookup: CDR1 SGHTA, CDR2 FQGTGA. The CDR3 contains 17 residues. V lost 1 base, J lost 7 bases, and 11 bases stayed unmatched. CDR3 region: CASSLIGLASGRNEQFF. The DNA of the CDR3 is TGTGCCAGCAGCTTAATAGGACTAGCGTCCGGGAGGAATGAGCAGTTCTTC.

This clone occurred a few times. This chain joins TRBV25-1 and TRBJ2-5; tentatively, D is TRBD2 (6 bases). This CDR3 is built from 18 residues. V was cut by 4 bases and J by 4 bases, with 25 bases left in between. Germline values: CDR1 MGHDK, CDR2 SYGVNS. The CDR3 loop reads CASSALGVAGSAGETQYF. The CDR3 nucleotides read TGTGCCAGCAGTGCCCTCGGAGTCGCGGGATCTGCCGGAGAGACCCAGTACTTC.

This clone was observed a few times. The chain couples TRBV6-6 to TRBJ2-1; 11 nucleotides agree with TRBD2. V was clipped by 7 bases and J by 7 bases; unmatched bases: 12. Germline V gives CDR1 MNHNY, CDR2 SVGAGI (reference sequence). This CDR3 is 16 amino acids long. CDR3 bases: TGTGCCAGCAAGGACACCGGGACTAGCGGACCGAATGAGCAGTTCTTC. This translates into CASKDTGTSGPNEQFF.

This clone came up many times. The rearrangement uses TRBV7-2 and TRBJ2-7, with D possibly TRBD2 on 6 matching bases. The CDR3 has 18 residues. Trimming shortened V by 7 bases and J by 1 base, and 26 bases separated the two germline ends. The V gene's germline CDR1 is SGHTA and CDR2 FQGNSA. The CDR3 region has the DNA TGTGCCAGCAACAAACCAAAGGCTGGAGGGCTCTCTTCCTACGAGCAGTACTTC. Translating gives CASNKPKAGGLSSYEQYF.

This chain links TRBV18 with TRBJ2-4; maybe TRBD2 (6 bases). This CDR3 comprises 14 residues. V shed 8 bases and J shed 0 bases, with 11 bases lying between them. Germline-derived CDR1 and CDR2 are KGHSH and LQKENI. The CDR3 spells CASGEELAKNIQYF. The CDR3 DNA reads TGTGCCAGCGGGGAGGAACTAGCCAAAAACATTCAGTACTTC.

This clone has only a few counts. This sample includes further DNA sequences coding for the same CDR3. This rearrangement joins TRBV9 to TRBJ2-6; D might be TRBD1 (5 bases). Germline CDR1 SGDLS, CDR2 YYNGEE. This CDR3 region has 15 residues. V lost 0 bases and J 2 bases, leaving 6 bases between the germline ends. The CDR3 bases are TGTGCCAGCAGCGTAGCAGGGACTGGGGCCAACGTCCTGACTTTC. Amino acid sequence: CASSVAGTGANVLTF.

The chain is built from TRBV7-2 and TRBJ2-1; 10 positions agree with TRBD1. Trimming at V came to 7 bases and at J to 8 bases, leaving 8 bases not matched to a gene. The germline V gene encodes CDR1 SGHTA and CDR2 FQGNSA. The CDR3 runs 14 residues. This CDR3 is CASNDRQGADEQFF. The CDR3 DNA sequence: TGTGCCAGCAACGATAGACAGGGGGCTGATGAGCAGTTCTTC.

V and J are TRBV9 and TRBJ2-5, with TRBD1 matching over 8 bases. The CDR3 covers 14 residues. The V and J ends lost 2 bases and 4 bases, in that order; junction bases with no gene match: 4. Germline CDR1 is SGDLS and CDR2 is YYNGEE. CDR3 in DNA: TGTGCCAGCAGCGTGGACAGGGCCCCAGAGACCCAGTACTTC. Translated, it gives CASSVDRAPETQYF. Full variable domain (missing parts from reference TRBV9 and TRBJ2-5): DSGVTQTPKHLITATGQRVTLRCSPRSGDLSVYWYQQSLDQGLQFLIQYYNGEERAKGNILERFSAQQFPDLHSELNLSSLELGDSALYFCASSVDRAPETQYFGPGTRLLVL.

This clone has more than one count but fewer than ten. The chain links TRBV18 to TRBJ2-1, with D hard to call. The CDR3 contains 18 residues. Germline values: CDR1 KGHSH, CDR2 LQKENI. V gave up 6 bases and J gave up 0 bases, with 21 bases separating them. The CDR3 reads CASSKRQLKENSYNEQFF. The DNA for the CDR3 is TGTGCCAGCTCCAAACGCCAACTAAAGGAAAACTCCTACAATGAGCAGTTCTTC.

In its sample, this clone was seen a few times. The rearrangement links TRBV4-2 to TRBJ1-1; TRBD1 matches 7 bases. Germline lookup yields CDR1 LGHNA and CDR2 YNFKEQ. This CDR3 is built from 15 residues. V lost 0 bases to trimming and J lost 4 bases; unmatched junction nucleotides: 5. Written as DNA, the CDR3 is TGTGCCAGCAGCCAAGATGAGGGGGCGAGCACTGAAGCTTTCTTT. This codes for CASSQDEGASTEAFF.

This clone was seen more than once but under ten times. V gene TRBV6-1 combines with J gene TRBJ2-7; D is unclear. CDR1 MNHNS and CDR2 SASEGT come from the germline V gene. The CDR3 runs to 14 residues. V was trimmed by 4 bases and J by 2 bases, leaving 12 bases between them. As DNA, the CDR3 is TGTGCCAGCAGTGTCGACATTCCCCCCTACGAGCAGTACTTC. This gives the protein CASSVDIPPYEQYF.

This clone appeared a few times. V and J are TRBV29-1 and TRBJ2-1; 9 nucleotides align to TRBD1. The germline CDR1 and CDR2 sequences are SQVTM and ANQGSEA. This CDR3 is built from 15 residues. V dropped 3 bases and J dropped 6; count of bases not matched to a gene: 9. Here the CDR3 reads CSVDRGDRVGNEQFF. DNA for the CDR3: TGCAGCGTTGATCGGGGGGACAGGGTAGGCAATGAGCAGTTCTTC.

This clone was recorded a few times. The V call is TRBV9, the J call TRBJ1-1; D gene unclear. Germline V lookup: CDR1 SGDLS, CDR2 YYNGEE. The CDR3 extends over 15 amino acids. The germline V and J ends were trimmed by 0 bases and 5 bases, with 14 bases remaining between them. In nucleotides, the CDR3 is TGTGCCAGCAGCGTAGGTCTAGTGGGTTATACTGAAGCTTTCTTT. It yields the protein CASSVGLVGYTEAFF.

This chain uses TRBV15 with TRBJ1-5, with unresolved D. The V end lost 5 bases, the J end lost 5 bases, and 13 bases lay between the germline ends. Germline V gives CDR1 LNHNV, CDR2 YYDKDF (reference sequence). The CDR3 has 14 residues. In DNA, the CDR3 is TGTGCCACCAGCGGACTTACGGGGTATCAGCCCCAGCATTTT. Translation gives CATSGLTGYQPQHF.

This clone was detected only a few times. This sequence joins TRBV7-2 and TRBJ2-2; 7 bases agree with TRBD1. CDR3 length equals 16 residues. Losses at the gene ends were 4 bases for V and 8 bases for J; bases not matched to a gene: 13. Germline CDR1 is SGHTA and CDR2 is FQGNSA. CDR3 DNA: TGTGCCAGCAGCTACCAAGCGGACAGGAGGTCTGGGGAGCTGTTTTTT. It specifies CASSYQADRRSGELFF.

This clone was seen only a few times. CDR3 sequence: CASSGNRGNTEAFF. The CDR3 DNA is TGTGCCAGCAGCGGAAACAGGGGGAACACTGAAGCTTTCTTT. The chain employs TRBV5-4 and TRBJ1-1; 7 bases are shared with TRBD1. The length of the CDR3 is 14 residues. Germline CDR1 and CDR2: SGHNT and YYREEE (reference sequence). V was pared by 4 bases and J by 1 base, with 4 bases of the junction left unmatched.

The chain links TRBV19 to TRBJ2-7; 7 nucleotides align to TRBD2. J was trimmed by 0 bases and V by 5 bases; bases with no gene match: 7. This CDR3 has 15 residues. Per the germline V gene, CDR1 is LNHDA and CDR2 is SQIVND (reference sequence). As DNA, the CDR3 is TGTGCCAGTAGTTTTAGCGGGCCAAGCTCCTACGAGCAGTACTTC. Protein sequence: CASSFSGPSSYEQYF.

The chain links TRBV9 to TRBJ2-3, with 12 bases aligning to TRBD2. CDR1 and CDR2 from the germline V gene are SGDLS and YYNGEE. The CDR3 sequence is 16 residues long. J lost 7 bases, V lost 4 bases, and 10 bases had no gene match. CDR3 coding DNA: TGTGCCAGCAGCCTCCGACTAGCGGGAGCGGCAAATACGCAGTATTTT. Protein: CASSLRLAGAANTQYF.

V gene TRBV6-4 combines with J gene TRBJ2-1, with 7 positions matching TRBD2. The germline V gene encodes CDR1 MRHNA and CDR2 SNTAGT. The CDR3 totals 15 residues. V shed 5 bases and J 2 bases; nucleotides not matched to a gene: 6. CDR3 loop: CASSPASGPYNEQFF. In DNA form, the CDR3 reads TGTGCCAGCAGTCCGGCTAGCGGCCCCTACAATGAGCAGTTCTTC.